This T cell receptor (beta chain) is from a study of T cell responses to AZD1222 COVID-19 vaccine. Notes on the study in general: Seropositive AZD1222 recipients at baseline numbered only 5 or 6. Recipients of two AZD1222 doses showed rising Spike-specific TCR breadth and depth. Unmutated variant regions are reportedly targeted by nearly half of spike-specific TCRs. It should be noted that donors were predominantly white British and more often female, and clonal diversity was possibly underestimated.

As to this clone: Its cognate antigen is unknown.

The germline gives CDR1 SEHNR, CDR2 FQNEAQ (reference sequence). Losses at the gene ends were 3 bases for V and 0 bases for J; bases not matched to a gene: 7. The CDR3 covers 16 residues. The table came from immunoSEQ multiplex PCR; TCRdb's copy has only in-frame clones and leaves some out. The table shows about 120,000 clones, with 87% occurring only once. The receptor comes from an adult in good health. The chain couples TRBV7-9 to TRBJ1-1, with 7 positions matching TRBD1. The sequencing here drew on peripheral blood, taken on day 0 of AZD1222 vaccination. The chain's CDR3 is CASSLRPTGVNTEAFF. In DNA form, the CDR3 reads TGTGCCAGCAGCTTGCGGCCAACAGGGGTGAACACTGAAGCTTTCTTT.